This record concerns one T cell receptor beta chain sequence. Clones were read by immunoSEQ multiplex PCR, and TCRdb kept only the in-frame ones, dropping some. The sample includes tens of thousands of clones, about 71% of them seen just once. The source of the sample is a study of T cell clones after liver transplantation. For the study at large: In this trial, immunosuppression withdrawal was attempted within 2 years of liver transplant.

V was cut by 5 bases and J by 4 bases, with 11 bases left in between. This CDR3 comprises 13 residues. Germline V gene sequence: CDR1 MNHGY, CDR2 SAAAGT. The specimen comprised CD4+ T cells from blood, sampled at the roughly 16-month timepoint. V gene TRBV6-8 combines with J gene TRBJ1-2; D is undetermined. This clonotype was sampled from a human patient who received a liver transplant. The T cells may partly be graft donor cells. The CDR3 DNA reads TGTGCCAGCAGTCATGAGGCCCTCTATGGCTACACCTTC. The encoded protein is CASSHEALYGYTF.